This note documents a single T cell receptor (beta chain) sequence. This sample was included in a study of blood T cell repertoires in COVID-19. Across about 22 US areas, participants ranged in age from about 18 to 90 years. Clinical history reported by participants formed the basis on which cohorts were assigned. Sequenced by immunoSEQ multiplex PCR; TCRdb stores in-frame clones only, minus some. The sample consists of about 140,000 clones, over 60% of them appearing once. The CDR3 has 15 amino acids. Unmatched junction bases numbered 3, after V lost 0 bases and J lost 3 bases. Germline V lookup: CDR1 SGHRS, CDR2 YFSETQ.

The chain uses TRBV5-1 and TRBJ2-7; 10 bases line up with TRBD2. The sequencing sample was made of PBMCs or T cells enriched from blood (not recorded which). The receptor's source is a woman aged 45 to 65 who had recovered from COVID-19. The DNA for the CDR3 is TGCGCCAGCAGCTTGGAACCTAGCGGGAGCTACGAGCAGTACTTC. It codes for CASSLEPSGSYEQYF.